Listed below are T cell receptor beta chains from one sample, sequenced in a study of neurological immune-mediated disorders. MiXCR, applied by TCRdb to the 5' RACE reads, yields one record per CDR3 protein. The sample has tens of thousands of distinct CDR3 sequences; more than 3.5% are singletons. Sequenced: PBMCs. The source is a man aged 50-60 years with multiple sclerosis. CDR3s include the opening cysteine and the closing phenylalanine or tryptophan. A D gene is named only where the DNA matches it firmly. Rows may omit the clone size; those that give it use once, few, many or a size class.

TRBV9	many	TRBD1	TRBJ1-1	TGTGCCAGCAAGCCAGGGGGCCATAGGAACACTGAAGCTTTCTTT	CASKPGGHRNTEAFF
TRBV7-8	many	TRBD2	TRBJ2-5	TGTGCCAGCATCCTAAAGGCTAGCGGGGGGGTACCGCCGGAGACCCAGTACTTC	CASILKASGGVPPETQYF
TRBV3-1	many	TRBD1	TRBJ1-1	TGTGCCAGCAGCCCGGTCCCGGGACAGCGAGATAACACTGAAGCTTTCTTT	CASSPVPGQRDNTEAFF
TRBV2	-	TRBD1	TRBJ1-1	TGTGCCAGCAGTCCCGTCAGGGGGCCTGAAGCTTTCTTT	CASSPVRGPEAFF
TRBV9	many	-	TRBJ1-6	TGTGCCAGCAGCGTAACCCCAGGGCGGAACGGAAATTCACCCCTCCACTTT	CASSVTPGRNGNSPLHF
TRBV5-1	many	TRBD1	TRBJ2-1	TGCGCCAGCAGCTCCGGGACAGGGTTGAATGAGCAGTTCTTC	CASSSGTGLNEQFF
TRBV5-6	few	-	TRBJ2-3	TGTGCCAGCAGCTTGGTACAGTCCACAGATACGCAGTATTTT	CASSLVQSTDTQYF
TRBV5-5	many	TRBD2	TRBJ2-1	TGTGCCAGCAGCTTGGTCCGGCGGGGGGGCTACAATGAGCAGTTCTTC	CASSLVRRGGYNEQFF
TRBV27	many	TRBD1	TRBJ2-7	TGTGCCAGCAGTGGGCCGGGACAGACCAGCTCCTACGAGCAGTACTTC	CASSGPGQTSSYEQYF
TRBV12-3/TRBV12-4	many	TRBD1	TRBJ1-5	TGTGCCAGCAGTCCCGGGAACAGGGGGTCCAATCAGCCCCAGCATTTT	CASSPGNRGSNQPQHF
TRBV20-1	many	TRBD2	TRBJ2-2	TGCAGTGCTAGGGGGACTAGCGGGGGGCCCCGACTCACCGGGGAGCTGTTTTTT	CSARGTSGGPRLTGELFF
TRBV5-1	many	-	TRBJ1-1	TGCGCCAGCAGCTTGGGAGGCGGCGGTGGCACTGAAGCTTTCTTT	CASSLGGGGGTEAFF
TRBV12-3/TRBV12-4	many	-	TRBJ2-5	TGTGCCAGCAGGCAGACTGGAATCCAAGAGACCCAGTACTTC	CASRQTGIQETQYF
TRBV29-1	many	-	TRBJ2-5	TGCAGCGTTTTGGGGGCTGGTGAGACCCAGTACTTC	CSVLGAGETQYF
TRBV7-2	-	TRBD2	TRBJ2-1	TGTGCCAGCAGCTTAGAAGGGACTAGCGGGAGGAATGAGCAGTTCTTC	CASSLEGTSGRNEQFF
TRBV20-1	many	-	TRBJ2-3	TGCAGTGCTAGTGGGCCGACCGGCTCAGATACGCAGTATTTT	CSASGPTGSDTQYF
TRBV2	many	TRBD2	TRBJ2-1	TGTGCCAGCACCCTGACTAGCGGGGGGGCCGCGAACAATGAGCAGTTCTTC	CASTLTSGGAANNEQFF
TRBV5-1	-	TRBD1	TRBJ1-2	TGCGCCAGCAGCTTGGATCCGACAGGGGGCCAGAATGGCTACACCTTC	CASSLDPTGGQNGYTF
TRBV25-1	many	-	TRBJ2-6	TGTGCCAGCACCCCCTCTGGGGCCAACGTCCTGACTTTC	CASTPSGANVLTF
TRBV5-1	few	-	TRBJ1-4	TGCGCCAGCAGCTTGGCCCAGGCCGCAACTAATGAAAAACTGTTTTTT	CASSLAQAATNEKLFF
TRBV29-1	many	TRBD1	TRBJ2-7	TGCAGCGTTGTGGGACAGGGTAGTGCCTACGAGCAGTACTTC	CSVVGQGSAYEQYF
TRBV3-1	many	-	TRBJ1-3	TGTGCCAGCAGCCTCACAGGAAACACCATATATTTT	CASSLTGNTIYF
TRBV5-6	many	TRBD1	TRBJ1-2	TGTGCCAGCAGCTTGGCCCACAGGGGGCCTAACTATGGCTACACCTTC	CASSLAHRGPNYGYTF
TRBV7-2	many	TRBD1	TRBJ1-4	TGTGCCAGCAGCCAGGGGGACAGCCGCCTAGAAAAACTGTTTTTT	CASSQGDSRLEKLFF
TRBV12-3/TRBV12-4	many	-	TRBJ1-5	TGTGCCAGCACCCGACGGCCAAATCAGCCCCAGCATTTT	CASTRRPNQPQHF
TRBV20-1	many	-	TRBJ2-7	TGCAGTGCTCCAAAAGTGCCGGGAGTCTTCAGCTCCTACGAGCAGTACTTC	CSAPKVPGVFSSYEQYF
TRBV20-1	many	-	TRBJ2-7	TGCAGTGCTAGATCCCCCGGGCGCTACGAGCAGTACTTC	CSARSPGRYEQYF
TRBV3-1	many	-	TRBJ2-4	TGTGCCAGCAGCCAAGACTCGGGGGCCGGAAACATTCAGTACTTC	CASSQDSGAGNIQYF